These 9 T cell receptor beta chains originate from one sample sequenced in a study of tumor-infiltrating lymphocytes in localized non-small cell lung cancer. Generated by immunoSEQ multiplex PCR, the TCRdb table keeps only in-frame clones and is missing some. Among about 16,000 clones listed, about 69% were seen once. The source material was lung tumor tissue. The receptors stem from a human donor with non-small cell lung cancer.

The V and J genes are TRBV6-4 and TRBJ2-6; no reliable D call. The germline V gene encodes CDR1 MRHNA and CDR2 SNTAGT. The CDR3 runs to 15 residues. The V and J ends lost 4 bases and 4 bases respectively, with 11 bases between them. The CDR3 region has the DNA TGTGCCAGCAGTGCAGGCACTGGCGGGGCCAACGTCCTGACTTTC. It encodes CASSAGTGGANVLTF.

V is TRBV6-1 and J is TRBJ2-7, with D unresolved. The V gene's germline CDR1 is MNHNS and CDR2 SASEGT. The CDR3 sequence is 12 residues long. The V and J ends lost 1 base and 2 bases respectively, with 3 bases between them. DNA for the CDR3: TGTGCCAGCAGTGAAGGTACCTACGAGCAGTACTTC. It codes for CASSEGTYEQYF.

V is TRBV10-3 and J is TRBJ2-5; D gene unclear. This CDR3 region has 13 residues. Germline V gene sequence: CDR1 ENHRY, CDR2 SYGVKD. V was trimmed by 4 bases and J by 6 bases, leaving 12 bases between them. CDR3 sequence reads: CAISVAKEKTQYF. The CDR3 DNA reads as TGTGCCATCAGTGTTGCGAAAGAGAAGACCCAGTACTTC.

This clone came up a few times. The V gene is TRBV5-3, the J gene TRBJ2-7; D is undetermined. TRBV5-3 is an ORF for which the function is uncertain. The CDR3 totals 14 residues. Trimming removed 4 bases at V and 2 bases at J, with 13 bases between. CDR3 residues: CARSPLGPTYEQYF. The CDR3 DNA sequence: TGTGCCAGAAGCCCTCTTGGGCCCACCTACGAGCAGTACTTC.

CDR3 sequence (DNA): TGTGCCAGCAGCGTTGGGACAGGGTTCACCGGGGAGCTGTTTTTT. Translation: CASSVGTGFTGELFF. The chain is built from TRBV9 and TRBJ2-2; 9 bases agree with TRBD1. V shed 2 bases and J 4 bases; nucleotides not matched to a gene: 3. CDR3 length: 15 amino acids. The germline CDR1 and CDR2 sequences are SGDLS and YYNGEE.

J is TRBJ1-1 and V is TRBV6-6; no firm D call. The V gene's germline CDR1 is MNHNY and CDR2 SVGAGI (reference sequence). This CDR3 spans 15 amino acids. V was pared by 0 bases and J by 5 bases, with 13 bases between. The CDR3 DNA reads TGTGCCAGCAGTTACTCGATGGGGATCAGGACTGAAGCTTTCTTT. Translation: CASSYSMGIRTEAFF.

There are a few counts of this clone. The chain uses TRBV9 and TRBJ1-1; unclear D gene. Germline CDR1 reads SGDLS; CDR2 reads YYNGEE. The CDR3 extends over 13 amino acids. Between the trimmed V and J ends, which lost 1 base and 3 bases, there was a span of 7 bases. CDR3 nucleotides: TGTGCCAGCAGCGTACGGATTGACACTGAAGCTTTCTTT. Amino acid sequence: CASSVRIDTEAFF. The full variable domain, with the rest looked up from reference TRBV9 and TRBJ1-1, is DSGVTQTPKHLITATGQRVTLRCSPRSGDLSVYWYQQSLDQGLQFLIQYYNGEERAKGNILERFSAQQFPDLHSELNLSSLELGDSALYFCASSVRIDTEAFFGQGTRLTVV.

The rearrangement uses TRBV9 and TRBJ2-2; TRBD2 matches 8 bases. J lost 3 bases, V lost 2 bases, and 12 bases had no gene match. This CDR3 has 18 amino acids. Germline V lookup: CDR1 SGDLS, CDR2 YYNGEE. The CDR3 bases are TGTGCCAGCAGCGTTGGAGTGGGGGGACTAGGCGACACCGGGGAGCTGTTTTTT. Translated: CASSVGVGGLGDTGELFF.

The chain employs TRBV5-1 and TRBJ2-3, with 13 bases fitting TRBD2. V lost 3 bases, J lost 3 bases, and 4 bases stayed unmatched. The CDR3 consists of 16 residues. CDR1 and CDR2 (germline): SGHRS, YFSETQ. CDR3 amino acids: CASSSLAGGLTDTQYF. The CDR3 region has the DNA TGCGCCAGCAGCTCACTAGCGGGAGGGCTGACAGATACGCAGTATTTT. Full variable domain (rest looked up from reference TRBV5-1 and TRBJ2-3): KAGVTQTPRYLIKTRGQQVTLSCSPISGHRSVSWYQQTPGQGLQFLFEYFSETQRNKGNFPGRFSGRQFSNSRSEMNVSTLELGDSALYLCASSSLAGGLTDTQYFGPGTRLTVL.